This TCR beta chain is drawn from a study of T-cell memory formation after mild COVID-19. Study background: TCR clusters were mostly donor specific. Study-level findings and limits: Contracting clones, day 15 to 85, had balanced CD4/CD8, and later expanders favored CD4+.

Worth noting for this clonotype: What it binds is unknown.

Constant-segment primers and 5'RACE yielded cDNA libraries for TCR alpha and TCR beta, each carrying sample barcodes and UMIs. Each CDR3 protein is one row after TCRdb ran MiXCR on the 5' RACE reads. The repertoire holds about 270,000 distinct CDR3 sequences, with approximately 15% as singletons. The sequencing input was PBMCs or a T cell subset sorted from them (not recorded which). The TCR comes from an adult woman who had mild COVID-19 (a few samples of this study predate the infection). Cell type and time point are not known.

DNA of the CDR3: TGCAGTGCTAGCGGGGGGGTCTCTTCGGAGACCCAGTACTTC. This codes for CSASGGVSSETQYF. The rearrangement joins TRBV20-1 to TRBJ2-5; 8 bases fit TRBD2. This CDR3 contains 14 residues. V gave up 3 bases and J gave up 5 bases; unmatched junction bases: 8. Germline loops: CDR1 DFQATT, CDR2 SNEGSKA (reference sequence).